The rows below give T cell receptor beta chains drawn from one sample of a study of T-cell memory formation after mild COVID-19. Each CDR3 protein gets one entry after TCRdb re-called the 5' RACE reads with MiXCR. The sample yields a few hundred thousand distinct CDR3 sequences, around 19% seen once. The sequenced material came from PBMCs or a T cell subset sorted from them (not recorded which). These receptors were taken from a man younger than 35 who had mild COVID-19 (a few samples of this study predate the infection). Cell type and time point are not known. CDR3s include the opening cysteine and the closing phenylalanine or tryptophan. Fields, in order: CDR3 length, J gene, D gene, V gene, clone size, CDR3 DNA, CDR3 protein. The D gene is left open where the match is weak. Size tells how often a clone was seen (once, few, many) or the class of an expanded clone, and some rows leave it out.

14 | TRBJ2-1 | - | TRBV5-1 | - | TGCGCCAGCAGCCTGGGGGGGCAGTTCAATGAGCAGTTCTTC | CASSLGGQFNEQFF
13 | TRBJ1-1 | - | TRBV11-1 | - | TGTGCCAGCAGCTTACGGGCCGGGCACGAAGCTTTCTTT | CASSLRAGHEAFF
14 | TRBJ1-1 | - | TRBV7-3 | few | TGTGCCAGCAGCTTATCAGCGGGGAGCACTGAAGCTTTCTTT | CASSLSAGSTEAFF
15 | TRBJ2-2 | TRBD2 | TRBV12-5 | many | TGTGCTAGTAGCGATCTAGCGGTTCAGCCCGGGGAGCTGTTTTTT | CASSDLAVQPGELFF
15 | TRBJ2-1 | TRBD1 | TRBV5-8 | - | TGTGCCAGCAGCCCCGGGACAGGGGGGGTCAATGAGCAGTTCTTC | CASSPGTGGVNEQFF
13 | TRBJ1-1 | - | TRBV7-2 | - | TGTGCCAGCAGTTGGGGAGGGATCGCTGAAGCTTTCTTT | CASSWGGIAEAFF
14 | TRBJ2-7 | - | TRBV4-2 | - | TGTGCCAGCAGCCAAGATAAAGAGGTCCACGAGCAGTACTTC | CASSQDKEVHEQYF
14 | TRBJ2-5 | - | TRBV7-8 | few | TGTGCCAGCAGCCAGCCGGGACGGGAAGAGACCCAGTACTTC | CASSQPGREETQYF
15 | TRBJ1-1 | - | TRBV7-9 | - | TGTGCCAGCACTCACTCGGGGGCCACTCCAGTTGAAGCTTTCTTT | CASTHSGATPVEAFF
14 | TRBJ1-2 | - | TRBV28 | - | TGTGCCAGCAGTTCCGGCCCCCGTAACTATGGCTACACCTTC | CASSSGPRNYGYTF
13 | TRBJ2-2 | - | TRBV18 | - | TGTGCCAGCTCAGATCGAGAGGACGGGGAGCTGTTTTTT | CASSDREDGELFF
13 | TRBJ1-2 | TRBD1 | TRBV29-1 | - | TGCAGCGTTCGACAGGGGCCCGACTATGGCTACACCTTC | CSVRQGPDYGYTF
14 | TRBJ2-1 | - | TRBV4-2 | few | TGTGCCAGCAGCCAAGAGCGACAGAGGGATGAGCAGTTCTTC | CASSQERQRDEQFF
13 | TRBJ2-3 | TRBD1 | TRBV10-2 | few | TGCGCCTGCCGGGACAGGGACACAGATACGCAGTATTTT | CACRDRDTDTQYF
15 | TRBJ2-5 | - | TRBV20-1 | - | TGCAGTGCTAGAGTACGGGGGGCCGACCAAGAGACCCAGTACTTC | CSARVRGADQETQYF
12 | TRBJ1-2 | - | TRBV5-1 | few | TGCGCCAGCAGCTTGGAAGAGCATGGCTACACCTTC | CASSLEEHGYTF
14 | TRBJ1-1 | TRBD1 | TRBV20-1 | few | TGCAGTGCTAGAAACAGGGGGCCCGACACTGAAGCTTTCTTT | CSARNRGPDTEAFF
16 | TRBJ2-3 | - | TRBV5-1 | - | TGCGCCAGCAGCTTGGGGTGGGGGCCGCGCGCAGATACGCAGTATTTT | CASSLGWGPRADTQYF
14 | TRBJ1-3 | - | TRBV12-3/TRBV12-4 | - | TGTGCCAGCAGACAGACTACGGGAGGAAACACCATATATTTT | CASRQTTGGNTIYF
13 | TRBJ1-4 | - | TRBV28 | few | TGTGCCAGCACGAGGGGCGTTGGTGAAAAACTGTTTTTT | CASTRGVGEKLFF
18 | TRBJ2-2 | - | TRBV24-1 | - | TGTGCCACCAGTGAACCCCCGGGGCAGGGGACGTCATCCGGGGAGCTGTTTTTT | CATSEPPGQGTSSGELFF
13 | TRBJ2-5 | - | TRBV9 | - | TGTGCCAGCAGCGTACTCCCCATGGAGACCCAGTACTTC | CASSVLPMETQYF